This TCR beta chain was identified during a study of post-analysis software for immune sequencing data. Study details: The study covered relapsing-remitting, secondary progressive and progressive-relapsing courses of multiple sclerosis.

About this clonotype itself: Its antigen is unknown.

Overall study results and limits: A significant reduction in normalized Chao1 diversity was observed in multiple sclerosis patients versus controls. Samples from a shared batch, those prepared together, strongly co-clustered by F measure.

Incorporated into the TCR beta cDNA libraries were unique molecular identifiers, which served to reduce PCR and sequencing biases. TCRdb reanalysed the PCR reads using MiXCR and keeps one entry per CDR3 protein. The table includes around 710,000 distinct CDR3 sequences, around 42% detected once. This sequence was found in a girl under 18 with multiple sclerosis. The sequenced sample consisted of blood.

CDR3 DNA: TGTGCCAGCAGTTTTTTGGGAGGGCCGTCCGATACGCAGTATTTT. Amino acid sequence: CASSFLGGPSDTQYF. The chain employs TRBV12-3 or TRBV12-4 and TRBJ2-3; 7 bases match TRBD2. This CDR3 region has 15 residues. The trim removed 3 bases at V and 6 bases at J, leaving 9 bases unmatched.